A selection of T cell receptor beta chains follows, all from one sample in a study of human thymus T cells. TCRdb's copy holds only in-frame clones and misses some; the assay was immunoSEQ multiplex PCR. The data show 54,000 or so clones, approximately 93% seen once. Sequenced sample: blood. The source is a boy in the first two years of life with a congenital heart defect but otherwise immunologically healthy. CDR3s include the opening cysteine and the closing phenylalanine or tryptophan. A D gene is named only where the DNA matches it firmly. A clone size is listed for some rows: how often the clone was seen (once, few, many), or a class if it is expanded.

TRBV6-4	TRBJ2-2	.	TRBD1	TGTGCCAGCAGGGGACAGGCCAACACCGGGGAGCTGTTTTTT	CASRGQANTGELFF
TRBV21-1	TRBJ2-5	.	.	TGTGCCAGCAGCAAAGCAGGATACGGGACCCAGTACTTC	CASSKAGYGTQYF
TRBV9	TRBJ1-1	few	.	TGTGCCAGCAGCCCGATGTCCCGGGTGGGGGCTGAAGCTTTCTTT	CASSPMSRVGAEAFF
TRBV5-1	TRBJ2-7	.	.	TGCGCCAGCAGCTTGGCGGGACAACCCTACGAGCAGTACTTC	CASSLAGQPYEQYF
TRBV7-2	TRBJ2-5	.	TRBD2	TGTGCCAGCAGCTCGCTAGCGGAGCAAGAGACCCAGTACTTC	CASSSLAEQETQYF
TRBV5-1	TRBJ2-5	.	TRBD2	TGCGCCAGCAGCTCGGCCAGAGCGGGGGCTACCCAAGAGACCCAGTACTTC	CASSSARAGATQETQYF
TRBV9	TRBJ2-3	.	TRBD2	TGTGCCAGCAGCCCCTGGCGGGGGGGGGCAGATACGCAGTATTTT	CASSPWRGGADTQYF
TRBV7-9	TRBJ2-1	.	TRBD2	TGTGCCAGCAGCCCTCCCTTCGGCGGGAGTTTTTCACCCTACAATGAGCAGTTCTTC	CASSPPFGGSFSPYNEQFF
TRBV5-4	TRBJ1-1	.	.	TGTGCCAGCAGCTTCGACAGGACAAACACTGAAGCTTTCTTT	CASSFDRTNTEAFF
TRBV11-2	TRBJ2-1	.	TRBD2	TGTGCCAGCAGCCCCCGAGCTCTAGCGGGCCCCTACAATGAGCAGTTCTTC	CASSPRALAGPYNEQFF
TRBV18	TRBJ2-7	.	TRBD1	TGTGCCAGCTCACTACGGACAGGGATGACCTACGAGCAGTACTTC	CASSLRTGMTYEQYF
TRBV25-1	TRBJ1-2	.	.	TGTGCCAGCAGTGACAGGGTCGCTAACTATGGCTACACCTTC	CASSDRVANYGYTF
TRBV10-3	TRBJ1-6	.	.	TGTGCCATCAGAGATAATTCACCCCTCCACTTT	CAIRDNSPLHF
TRBV5-6	TRBJ2-3	.	.	TGTGCCAGCAGCTCCCGAGGCACAGATACGCAGTATTTT	CASSSRGTDTQYF
TRBV19	TRBJ2-1	.	TRBD2	TGTGCCAGTACGACTAGCGGATACAATGAGCAGTTCTTC	CASTTSGYNEQFF
TRBV4-1	TRBJ2-1	.	.	TGCGCCAGCAGCCAGACTCGAGGCCACAATGAGCAGTTCTTC	CASSQTRGHNEQFF
TRBV2	TRBJ1-2	.	.	TGTGCCAGCAGTGTTCAGGGGTCGTTAGGCTATACCTTC	CASSVQGSLGYTF
TRBV9	TRBJ2-1	.	.	TGTGCCAGCTCCCTATCGAATGAGCAGTTCTTC	CASSLSNEQFF
TRBV5-6	TRBJ2-6	.	.	TGTGCCAGCAGCTTGATGGGGACCCGGGGGGCCAACGTCCTGACTTTC	CASSLMGTRGANVLTF
TRBV15	TRBJ1-3	.	.	TGTGCCACCAGCAGAGATCCAGGCCTGGTGGACACCATATATTTT	CATSRDPGLVDTIYF
TRBV6-1	TRBJ2-3	.	.	TGTGCCACCCACCGACTAGGGGCTAGCACAGATACGCAGTATTTT	CATHRLGASTDTQYF
TRBV20-1	TRBJ1-2	.	.	TGCAGTGCTAGGTCAGGGGCGGGCTACACCTTC	CSARSGAGYTF